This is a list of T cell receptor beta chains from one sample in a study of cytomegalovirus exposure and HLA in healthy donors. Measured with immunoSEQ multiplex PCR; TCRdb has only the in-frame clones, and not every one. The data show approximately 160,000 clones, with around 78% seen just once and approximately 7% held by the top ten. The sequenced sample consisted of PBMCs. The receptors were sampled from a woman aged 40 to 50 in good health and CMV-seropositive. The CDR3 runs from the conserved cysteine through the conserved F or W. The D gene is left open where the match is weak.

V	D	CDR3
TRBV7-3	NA	CASKEGFANTGELFF
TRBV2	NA	CASSDGTGANVLTF
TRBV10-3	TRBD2	CAIKEGRGGRDTQYF
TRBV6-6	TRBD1	CASSRTGDNYGYTF
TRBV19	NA	CASSPKSGSHEQYF
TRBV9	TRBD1	CASSAYRGPYNEQFF
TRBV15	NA	CATSSQGEAFF
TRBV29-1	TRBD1	CSGTRTGNGYGYTF
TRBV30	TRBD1	CAWSKTGTVAYNEQFF
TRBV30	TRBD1	CAWSPPGQGFVYGYTF